The clone carrying this T cell receptor (beta chain) turned up a few times. The CDR3 totals 14 residues. Germline trimming cut 5 bases from V and 7 bases from J; bases unmatched to any gene: 6. From germline, CDR1 is SSHAT and CDR2 FNYEAQ (reference sequence). Here immunoSEQ multiplex PCR was the method, and the copy in TCRdb shows in-frame clones only, minus some. This table has tens of thousands of clones, over 75% appearing once. This entry belongs to a study of chemoradiotherapy in HPV16-positive cancers. This material consisted of blood, taken from a patient who underwent chemoradiotherapy. The J gene is TRBJ2-2, the V gene TRBV7-7; TRBD1 agrees at 8 bases. This receptor was obtained from a human donor with HPV-associated anogenital cancer. CDR3 sequence (DNA): TGTGCCAGCAGCCCTCAGGGGGCAGACGGGGAGCTGTTTTTT. This sequence encodes CASSPQGADGELFF. The whole variable domain, remainder taken from reference TRBV7-7 and TRBJ2-2, is GAGVSQSPRYKVTKRGQDVTLRCDPISSHATLYWYQQALGQGPEFLTYFNYEAQPDKSGLPSDRFSAERPEGSISTLTIQRTEQRDSAMYRCASSPQGADGELFFGEGSRLTVL.